This T cell receptor (beta chain) derives from a study of cytomegalovirus exposure and HLA in healthy donors. General study findings and limits: Several of the most significant clusters were apparently associated with common viral pathogens in a later analysis.

The table lists this clone with a few counts. Its antigen is not identified. Primers: 60 Vbeta forward and 13 Jbeta reverse. Libraries were prepared by immunoSEQ multiplex PCR; TCRdb keeps only in-frame clonotypes and omits some of them. The repertoire holds 100,000 or so clones, approximately 74% seen once, with 1.9% in the top ten. The CDR3 has 14 amino acids. The germline V gene encodes CDR1 SEHNR and CDR2 FQNEAQ (reference sequence). J lost 11 bases, V lost 0 bases, and 3 bases had no gene match. The V call is TRBV7-9, the J call TRBJ1-6; 8 nucleotides agree with TRBD1. Input material: PBMCs. The source is a woman aged 40 to 50 in good health and CMV-seronegative. CDR3 nucleotide sequence: TGTGCCAGCAGCTTAGCGCAGGGGGCGACACCCCTCCACTTT. Residues: CASSLAQGATPLHF.